A selection of T cell receptor beta chains follows, all from one sample in a study of blood T cells in healthy people across ages. TCRdb redid the calling of the 5' RACE reads with MiXCR, one entry per CDR3 protein. The sample consists of about 810,000 distinct CDR3 sequences, about 36% of them appearing once. Material for sequencing was blood. The receptors were sampled from a man aged 18 to 30 in good health. Both conserved end residues are part of each CDR3.

TRBV4-3 | CASSQDLRGGTEAFF
TRBV6-2/TRBV6-3 | CASQSPSYEQYF
TRBV7-2 | CASSFPSGVGQAKNIQYF
TRBV2 | CASSPRGAADTQYF
TRBV4-1 | CASSQDYGKAFF
TRBV5-1 | CASSYGQDRTDTQYF
TRBV29-1 | CSVADRSSYNEQYF
TRBV5-1 | CASSTDSLEKLFF
TRBV3-1 | CASSPFSTRETQYF
TRBV6-2/TRBV6-3 | CASSPNSFNSPLHF
TRBV4-2 | CASSQELAVYNEQYF
TRBV28 | CASSLLGPGLAGAIQETQYF
TRBV30 | CAWKYEDSKYGYTF
TRBV12-5 | CASGLDRTEGKQYF
TRBV7-9 | CASSFSRAMNTEAFF